Listed here are 14 T cell receptor beta chains from one sample, sequenced in a study of shared clonotypes between healthy human individuals. Some clones are missing from TCRdb's copy, which holds only in-frame ones; the method was immunoSEQ multiplex PCR. The sample records 490,000 or so clones, about 80% being singletons. Sequencing input: PBMCs. These receptors all stem from a middle-aged woman in good health. Some clones in this sample may be carry-over from other donors' samples.

The V and J genes are TRBV19 and TRBJ2-1; D gene ambiguous. The V end was cut by 7 bases, the J end by 0 bases, with 10 bases between. The length of the CDR3 is 14 residues. Germline CDR1 reads LNHDA; CDR2 reads SQIVND (reference sequence). CDR3 nucleotides: TGTGCCAGTACCTCGGGCTCCTCCTACAATGAGCAGTTCTTC. Its protein is CASTSGSSYNEQFF.

V and J are TRBV7-9 and TRBJ2-3; tentatively, D is TRBD2 (5 bases). There are 18 residues in the CDR3. Germline assignment: CDR1 SEHNR and CDR2 FQNEAQ (reference sequence). Trimming shortened V by 4 bases and J by 0 bases, and 20 bases separated the two germline ends. CDR3 DNA: TGTGCCAGCAGCTCGACTGGACTGAGAAGCTCTAGCACAGATACGCAGTATTTT. This encodes CASSSTGLRSSSTDTQYF.

This chain links TRBV11-2 with TRBJ1-4; D gene unclear. The CDR3 length is 15 residues. V lost 1 base and J 8 bases, leaving 14 bases between the germline ends. The germline V gene encodes CDR1 SGHAT and CDR2 FQNNGV. CDR3 amino acids: CASSLGVGGREKLFF. CDR3 nucleotides: TGTGCCAGCAGCTTAGGGGTCGGCGGCCGGGAAAAACTGTTTTTT.

The rearrangement joins TRBV19 to TRBJ1-1; no clear D gene. The germline V and J ends were trimmed by 6 bases and 0 bases, with 11 bases remaining between them. The germline CDR1 and CDR2 sequences are LNHDA and SQIVND (reference sequence). CDR3 size: 14 residues. The CDR3: CASRLGPMNTEAFF. Written as DNA, the CDR3 is TGTGCCAGTAGGTTGGGCCCTATGAACACTGAAGCTTTCTTT. Drawing the rest from reference TRBV19 and TRBJ1-1, the complete variable domain is DGGITQSPKYLFRKEGQNVTLSCEQNLNHDAMYWYRQDPGQGLRLIYYSQIVNDFQKGDIAEGYSVSREKKESFPLTVTSAQKNPTAFYLCASRLGPMNTEAFFGQGTRLTVV.

V gene TRBV11-2 combines with J gene TRBJ2-7; 8 bases agree with TRBD2. The CDR3 has 16 amino acids. Germline V gene data show CDR1 as SGHAT and CDR2 as FQNNGV. V lost 4 bases to trimming and J lost 0 bases; unmatched junction nucleotides: 8. CDR3 DNA sequence: TGTGCCAGCAGCTCGCTTAAACTAGCGGACTCCTACGAGCAGTACTTC. Protein product: CASSSLKLADSYEQYF.

This sequence joins TRBV7-8 and TRBJ1-4, with D hard to call. Germline lookup yields CDR1 SGHVS and CDR2 FQNEAQ. V was trimmed by 8 bases and J by 2 bases, leaving 9 bases between them. This CDR3 has 13 residues. CDR3 protein: CASGSWTNEKLFF. The CDR3 nucleotides read TGTGCCAGCGGCAGTTGGACTAATGAAAAACTGTTTTTT.

V and J are TRBV6-1 and TRBJ1-3; D call uncertain. CDR1 and CDR2 (germline): MNHNS, SASEGT. The CDR3 covers 12 residues. V was cut by 5 bases and J by 4 bases, with 6 bases left in between. This CDR3 is CASSSDGNTIYF. CDR3 nucleotide sequence: TGTGCCAGCAGTTCAGACGGAAACACCATATATTTT.

In DNA form, the CDR3 reads TGTGCCAGCAGTGAATTAAGGGGCTACAATGAGCAGTTCTTC. It codes for CASSELRGYNEQFF. This chain links TRBV25-1 with TRBJ2-1, with D possibly TRBD1 on 5 matching bases. The germline V gene encodes CDR1 MGHDK and CDR2 SYGVNS. This CDR3 has 14 residues. V shed 1 base and J shed 3 bases, with 7 bases lying between them.

The chain carries TRBV30 and TRBJ2-6; no clear D. V gave up 5 bases and J gave up 0 bases, with 14 bases separating them. The V gene's germline CDR1 is GTSNPN and CDR2 SVGIG (reference sequence). This CDR3 spans 16 amino acids. For the CDR3, the DNA is TGTGCCTGGGACCGTGGGATCTTCTCTGGGGCCAACGTCCTGACTTTC. Protein: CAWDRGIFSGANVLTF.

This clone came up a few times. CDR3 DNA: TGTGCCAGTACCCCGGGGGTCCCGTGGACCGGGGAGCTGTTTTTT. Translating it yields CASTPGVPWTGELFF. The gene calls are TRBV19 and TRBJ2-2; TRBD2 is a possible D gene (6 bases). Trimming left V 7 bases short and J 5 bases short, with 17 bases between. The CDR3 has 15 amino acids. Germline lookup yields CDR1 LNHDA and CDR2 SQIVND (reference sequence).

The gene calls are TRBV7-9 and TRBJ2-5; a weak D match, TRBD2 (5 bases). Looked up from germline, CDR1 is SEHNR and CDR2 is FQNEAQ (reference sequence). Trimming took 0 bases from V and 3 from J, leaving 8 bases between them. The CDR3 covers 14 residues. The CDR3 region is CASSLAEGKETQYF. The CDR3 nucleotides read TGTGCCAGCAGCTTAGCTGAGGGTAAAGAGACCCAGTACTTC. Full variable domain (rest looked up from reference TRBV7-9 and TRBJ2-5): DTGVSQNPRHKITKRGQNVTFRCDPISEHNRLYWYRQTLGQGPEFLTYFQNEAQLEKSRLLSDRFSAERPKGSFSTLEIQRTEQGDSAMYLCASSLAEGKETQYFGPGTRLLVL.

The genes are TRBV7-9 and TRBJ2-2; D might be TRBD2 (5 bases). CDR1 is SEHNR, CDR2 FQNEAQ, per germline (reference sequence). The CDR3 is 14 amino acids. The V end was cut by 1 base, the J end by 5 bases, with 8 bases between. CDR3 residues: CASSLVTGTGELFF. CDR3 coding DNA: TGTGCCAGCAGCTTAGTCACGGGAACCGGGGAGCTGTTTTTT.

The chain joins TRBV5-4 to TRBJ1-1; a possible D gene is TRBD1 (5 bases). Trimming pared 0 bases from V and 5 bases from J, leaving 11 bases between. The germline V gene has CDR1 SGHNT and CDR2 YYREEE (reference sequence). This CDR3 is built from 14 residues. CDR3 in DNA: TGTGCCAGCAGCTTGGGACAGTTAGGGACTGAAGCTTTCTTT. Protein sequence: CASSLGQLGTEAFF.

The chain uses TRBV30 and TRBJ2-3; TRBD2 agrees at 11 bases. This CDR3 has 16 amino acids. The germline V gene encodes CDR1 GTSNPN and CDR2 SVGIG (reference sequence). The ends lost 2 bases at V and 3 bases at J; junction bases unmatched: 7. Here the CDR3 DNA reads TGTGCCTGGAGTAGGGGTAGCGGGAGGGATACAGATACGCAGTATTTT. It specifies CAWSRGSGRDTDTQYF.